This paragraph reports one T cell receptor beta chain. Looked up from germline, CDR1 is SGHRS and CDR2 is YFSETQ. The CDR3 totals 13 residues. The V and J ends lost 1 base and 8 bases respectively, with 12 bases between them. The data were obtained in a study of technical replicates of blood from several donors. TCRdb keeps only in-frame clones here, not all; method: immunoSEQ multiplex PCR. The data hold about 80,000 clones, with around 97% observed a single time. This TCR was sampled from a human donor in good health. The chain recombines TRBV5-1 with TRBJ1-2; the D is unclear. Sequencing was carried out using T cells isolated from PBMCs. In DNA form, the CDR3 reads TGCGCCAGCAGCTTGACCCCTAGGGAGGGCTACACCTTC. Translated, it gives CASSLTPREGYTF.